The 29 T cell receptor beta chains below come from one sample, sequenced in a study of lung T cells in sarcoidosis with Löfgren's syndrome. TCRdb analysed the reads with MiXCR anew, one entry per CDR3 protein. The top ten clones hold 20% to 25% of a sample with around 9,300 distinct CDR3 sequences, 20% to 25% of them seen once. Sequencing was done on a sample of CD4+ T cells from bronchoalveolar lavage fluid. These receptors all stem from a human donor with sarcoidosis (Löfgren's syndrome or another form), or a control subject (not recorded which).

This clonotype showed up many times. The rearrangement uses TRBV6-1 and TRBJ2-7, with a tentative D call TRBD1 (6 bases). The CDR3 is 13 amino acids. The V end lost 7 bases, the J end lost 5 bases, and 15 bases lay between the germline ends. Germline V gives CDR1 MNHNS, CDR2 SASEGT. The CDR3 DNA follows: TGTGCCAGCAAAAAACCAGGGGTAAACGAGCAGTACTTC. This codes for CASKKPGVNEQYF.

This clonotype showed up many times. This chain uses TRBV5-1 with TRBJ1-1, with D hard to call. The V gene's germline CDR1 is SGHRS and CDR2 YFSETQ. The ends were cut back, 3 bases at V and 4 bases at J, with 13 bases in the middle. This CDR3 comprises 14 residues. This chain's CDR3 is CASSSIGGATEAFF. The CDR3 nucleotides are TGCGCCAGCAGCTCAATTGGAGGCGCCACTGAAGCTTTCTTT.

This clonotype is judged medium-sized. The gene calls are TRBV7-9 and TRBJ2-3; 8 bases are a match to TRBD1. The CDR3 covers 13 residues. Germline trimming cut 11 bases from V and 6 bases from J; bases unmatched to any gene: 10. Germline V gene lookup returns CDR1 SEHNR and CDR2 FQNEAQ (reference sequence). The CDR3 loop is CALQGALGDTQYF. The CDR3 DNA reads TGTGCCCTTCAGGGGGCGCTTGGGGATACGCAGTATTTT.

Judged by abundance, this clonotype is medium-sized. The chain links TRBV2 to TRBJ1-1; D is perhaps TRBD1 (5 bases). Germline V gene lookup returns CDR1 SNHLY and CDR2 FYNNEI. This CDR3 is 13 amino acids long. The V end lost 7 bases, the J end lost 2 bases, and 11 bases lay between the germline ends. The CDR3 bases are TGTGCCAGCACCAGGGTTGAAAACACTGAAGCTTTCTTT. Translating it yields CASTRVENTEAFF.

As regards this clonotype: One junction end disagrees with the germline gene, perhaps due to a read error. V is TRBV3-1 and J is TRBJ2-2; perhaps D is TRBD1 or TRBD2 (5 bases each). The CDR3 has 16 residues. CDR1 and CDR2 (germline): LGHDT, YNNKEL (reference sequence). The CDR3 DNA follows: TGTGCCAGCAGCCGCAGCGTAGGGACGAACACCAGGGAGCTGTTTTTT. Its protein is CASSRSVGTNTRELFF. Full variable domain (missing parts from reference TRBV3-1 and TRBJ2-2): DTAVSQTPKYLVTQMGNDKSIKCEQNLGHDTMYWYKQDSKKFLKIMFSYNNKELIINETVPNRFSPKSPDKAHLNLHINSLELGDSAVYFCASSRSVGTNTRELFFGEGSRLTVL.

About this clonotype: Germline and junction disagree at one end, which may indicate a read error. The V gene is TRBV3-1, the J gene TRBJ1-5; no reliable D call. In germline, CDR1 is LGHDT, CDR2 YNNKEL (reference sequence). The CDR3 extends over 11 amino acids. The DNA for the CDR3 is TGTGCCAGCGATGATCATCAGCCACAGCATTTT. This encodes CASDDHQPQHF.

The CDR3 protein is CASSSSFTSGYYNEQFF. CDR3 in DNA: TGTGCCAGCAGCTCCTCCTTCACTAGCGGTTACTACAATGAGCAGTTCTTC. The V gene is TRBV5-4, the J gene TRBJ2-1; 8 nucleotides align to TRBD2. The CDR3 covers 17 residues. Per the germline V gene, CDR1 is SGHNT and CDR2 is YYREEE (reference sequence). With V trimmed by 3 bases and J by 3 bases, 11 bases remained unmatched. The full variable domain, completed using reference TRBV5-4 and TRBJ2-1, is ETGVTQSPTHLIKTRGQQVTLRCSSQSGHNTVSWYQQALGQGPQFIFQYYREEENGRGNFPPRFSGLQFPNYSSELNVNALELDDSALYLCASSSSFTSGYYNEQFFGPGTRLTVL.

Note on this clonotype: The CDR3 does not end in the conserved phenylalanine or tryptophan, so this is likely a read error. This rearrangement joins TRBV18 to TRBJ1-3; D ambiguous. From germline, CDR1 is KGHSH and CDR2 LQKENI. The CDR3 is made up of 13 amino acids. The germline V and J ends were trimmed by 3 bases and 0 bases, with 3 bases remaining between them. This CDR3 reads CASSPNSGNTIYS. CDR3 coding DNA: TGTGCCAGCTCACCGAACTCTGGAAACACCATATATTCT.

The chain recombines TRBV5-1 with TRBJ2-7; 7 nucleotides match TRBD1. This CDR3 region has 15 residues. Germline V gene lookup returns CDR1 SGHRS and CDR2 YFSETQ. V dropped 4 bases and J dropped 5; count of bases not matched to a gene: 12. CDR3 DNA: TGCGCCAGCAGCGCAGACAGGGCCCAACTTCACGAGCAGTACTTC. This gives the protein CASSADRAQLHEQYF.

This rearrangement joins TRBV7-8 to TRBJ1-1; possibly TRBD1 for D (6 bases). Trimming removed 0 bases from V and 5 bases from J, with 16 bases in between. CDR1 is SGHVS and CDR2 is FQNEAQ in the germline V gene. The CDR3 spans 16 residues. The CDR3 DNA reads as TGTGCCAGCAGCTTAGCGAGACAGGTTGTTTGGACTGAAGCTTTCTTT. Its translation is CASSLARQVVWTEAFF.

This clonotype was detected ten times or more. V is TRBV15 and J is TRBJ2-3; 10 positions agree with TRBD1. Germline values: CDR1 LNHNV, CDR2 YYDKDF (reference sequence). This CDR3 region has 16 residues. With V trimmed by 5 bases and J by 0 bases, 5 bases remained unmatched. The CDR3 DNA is TGTGCCACCAGCGCCAGGACAGGGGGGAGCACAGATACGCAGTATTTT. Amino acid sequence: CATSARTGGSTDTQYF. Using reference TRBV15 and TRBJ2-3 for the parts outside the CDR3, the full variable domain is DAMVIQNPRYQVTQFGKPVTLSCSQTLNHNVMYWYQQKSSQAPKLLFHYYDKDFNNEADTPDNFQSRRPNTSFCFLDIRSPGLGDTAMYLCATSARTGGSTDTQYFGPGTRLTVL.

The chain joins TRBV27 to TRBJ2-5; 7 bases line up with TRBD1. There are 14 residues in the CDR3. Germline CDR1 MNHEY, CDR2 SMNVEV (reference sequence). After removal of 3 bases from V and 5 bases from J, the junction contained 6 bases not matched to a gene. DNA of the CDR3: TGTGCCAGCAGTTTCCGTGACAGGGTGGAGACCCAGTACTTC. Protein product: CASSFRDRVETQYF.

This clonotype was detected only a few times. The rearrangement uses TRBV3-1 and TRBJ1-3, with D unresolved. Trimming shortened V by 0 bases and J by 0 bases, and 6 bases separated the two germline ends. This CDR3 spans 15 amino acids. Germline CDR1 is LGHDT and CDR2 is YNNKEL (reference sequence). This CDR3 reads CASSQEGSSGNTIYF. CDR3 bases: TGTGCCAGCAGCCAAGAAGGGAGCTCTGGAAACACCATATATTTT.

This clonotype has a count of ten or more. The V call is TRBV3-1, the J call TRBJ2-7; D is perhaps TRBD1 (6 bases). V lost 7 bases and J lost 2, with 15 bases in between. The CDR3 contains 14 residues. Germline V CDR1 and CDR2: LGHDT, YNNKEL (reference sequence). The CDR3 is CASTLTRGTYEQYF. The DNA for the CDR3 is TGTGCCAGCACCCTGACCAGGGGTACCTACGAGCAGTACTTC.

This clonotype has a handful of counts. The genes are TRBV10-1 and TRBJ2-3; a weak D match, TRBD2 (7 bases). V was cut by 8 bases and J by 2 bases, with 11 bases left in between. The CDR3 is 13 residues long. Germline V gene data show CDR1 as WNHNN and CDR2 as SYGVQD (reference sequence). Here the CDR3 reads CASEGGSTDTQYF. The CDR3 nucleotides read TGCGCCAGCGAGGGGGGGTCCACAGATACGCAGTATTTT.

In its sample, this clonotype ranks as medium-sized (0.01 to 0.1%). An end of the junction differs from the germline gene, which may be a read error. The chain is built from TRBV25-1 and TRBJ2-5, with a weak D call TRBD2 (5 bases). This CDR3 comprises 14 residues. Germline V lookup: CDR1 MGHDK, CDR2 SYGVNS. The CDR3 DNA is TGTGCCAGCAGTGAAGAGGGATACCACGAGACCCAGTACTTC. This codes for CASSEEGYHETQYF.

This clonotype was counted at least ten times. Here the CDR3 DNA reads TGTGCCAGCAGTTACGGGGCTGCGAAGCAGTTCTTC. It translates to CASSYGAAKQFF. The chain recombines TRBV6-6 with TRBJ2-1, with D perhaps TRBD1 (5 bases). This CDR3 spans 12 amino acids. The germline V gene encodes CDR1 MNHNY and CDR2 SVGAGI (reference sequence). Trimming stripped 2 bases from V and 11 bases from J, with 10 bases between.

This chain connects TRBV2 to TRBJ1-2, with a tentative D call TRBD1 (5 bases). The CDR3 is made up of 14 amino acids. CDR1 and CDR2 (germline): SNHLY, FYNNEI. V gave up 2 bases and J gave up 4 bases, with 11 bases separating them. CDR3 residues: CASSESPGGYGYTF. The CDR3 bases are TGTGCCAGCAGTGAAAGCCCGGGGGGCTATGGCTACACCTTC. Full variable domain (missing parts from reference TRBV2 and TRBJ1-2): EPEVTQTPSHQVTQMGQEVILRCVPISNHLYFYWYRQILGQKVEFLVSFYNNEISEKSEIFDDQFSVERPDGSNFTLKIRSTKLEDSAMYFCASSESPGGYGYTFGSGTRLTVV.

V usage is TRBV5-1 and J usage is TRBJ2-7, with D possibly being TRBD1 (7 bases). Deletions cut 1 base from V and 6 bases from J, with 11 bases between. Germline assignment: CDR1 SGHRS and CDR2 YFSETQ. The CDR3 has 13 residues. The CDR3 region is CASSLIQGGEQYF. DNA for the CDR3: TGCGCCAGCAGCTTGATCCAGGGGGGCGAGCAGTACTTC.

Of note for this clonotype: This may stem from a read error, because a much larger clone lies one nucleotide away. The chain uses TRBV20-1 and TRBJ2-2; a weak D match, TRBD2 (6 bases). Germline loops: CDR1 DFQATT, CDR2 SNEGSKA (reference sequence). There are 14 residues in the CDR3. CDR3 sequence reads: CSARVATNTGGLFF. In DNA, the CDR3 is TGCAGTGCTAGAGTCGCCACGAACACCGGGGGGCTGTTTTTT.

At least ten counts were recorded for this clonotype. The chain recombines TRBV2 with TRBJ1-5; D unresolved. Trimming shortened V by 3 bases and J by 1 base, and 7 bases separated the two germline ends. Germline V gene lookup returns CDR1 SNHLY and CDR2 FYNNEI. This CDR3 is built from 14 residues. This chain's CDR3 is CASSDGRSNQPQHF. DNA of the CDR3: TGTGCCAGCAGTGACGGTAGGAGCAATCAGCCCCAGCATTTT. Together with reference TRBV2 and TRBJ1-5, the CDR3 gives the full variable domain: EPEVTQTPSHQVTQMGQEVILRCVPISNHLYFYWYRQILGQKVEFLVSFYNNEISEKSEIFDDQFSVERPDGSNFTLKIRSTKLEDSAMYFCASSDGRSNQPQHFGDGTRLSIL.

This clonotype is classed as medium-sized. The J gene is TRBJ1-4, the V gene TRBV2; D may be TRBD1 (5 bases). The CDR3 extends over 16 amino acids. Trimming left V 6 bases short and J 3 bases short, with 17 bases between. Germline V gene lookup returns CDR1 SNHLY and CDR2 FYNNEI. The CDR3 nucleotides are TGTGCCAGCAGCTCGACGGGGGACGTCGCTAATGAAAAACTGTTTTTT. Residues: CASSSTGDVANEKLFF.

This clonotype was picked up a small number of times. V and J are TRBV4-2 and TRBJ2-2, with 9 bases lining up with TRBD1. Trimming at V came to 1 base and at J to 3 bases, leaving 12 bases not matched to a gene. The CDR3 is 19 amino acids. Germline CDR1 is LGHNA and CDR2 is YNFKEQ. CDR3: CASSQGTGVGVRDTGELFF. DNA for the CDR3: TGTGCCAGCAGCCAAGGGACAGGGGTCGGGGTAAGGGACACCGGGGAGCTGTTTTTT.

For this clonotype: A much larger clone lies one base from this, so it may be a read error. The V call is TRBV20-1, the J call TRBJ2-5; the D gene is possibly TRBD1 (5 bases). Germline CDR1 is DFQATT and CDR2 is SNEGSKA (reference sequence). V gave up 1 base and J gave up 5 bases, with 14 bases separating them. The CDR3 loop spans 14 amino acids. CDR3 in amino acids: CSARGSAGRETQYF. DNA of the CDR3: TGCAGTGCTAGAGGATCGGCAGGGCGGGAGACCCAGTACTTC.

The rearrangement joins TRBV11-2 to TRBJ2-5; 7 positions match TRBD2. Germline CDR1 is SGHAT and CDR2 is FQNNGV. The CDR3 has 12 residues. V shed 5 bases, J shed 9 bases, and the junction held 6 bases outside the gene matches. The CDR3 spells CASSDGGEAQYF. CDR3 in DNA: TGTGCCAGCAGCGATGGGGGGGAGGCCCAGTACTTC.

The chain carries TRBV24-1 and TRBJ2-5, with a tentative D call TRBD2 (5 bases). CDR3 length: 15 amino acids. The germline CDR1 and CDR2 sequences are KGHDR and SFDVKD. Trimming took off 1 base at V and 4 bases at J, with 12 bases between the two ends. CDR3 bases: TGTGCCACCAGTGATTTACCAGCACGGGGAGAGACCCAGTACTTC. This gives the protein CATSDLPARGETQYF.

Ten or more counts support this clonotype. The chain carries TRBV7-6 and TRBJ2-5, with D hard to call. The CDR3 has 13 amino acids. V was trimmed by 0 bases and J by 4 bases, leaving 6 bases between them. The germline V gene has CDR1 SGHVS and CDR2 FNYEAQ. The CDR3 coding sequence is TGTGCCAGCAGCTTAGCCCGTGGAGAGACCCAGTACTTC. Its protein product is CASSLARGETQYF.

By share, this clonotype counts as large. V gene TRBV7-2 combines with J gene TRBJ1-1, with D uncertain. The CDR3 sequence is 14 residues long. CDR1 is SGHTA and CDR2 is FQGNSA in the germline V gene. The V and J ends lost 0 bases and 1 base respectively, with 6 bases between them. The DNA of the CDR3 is TGTGCCAGCAGCTTAGCCGCCGGGAACACTGAAGCTTTCTTT. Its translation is CASSLAAGNTEAFF.

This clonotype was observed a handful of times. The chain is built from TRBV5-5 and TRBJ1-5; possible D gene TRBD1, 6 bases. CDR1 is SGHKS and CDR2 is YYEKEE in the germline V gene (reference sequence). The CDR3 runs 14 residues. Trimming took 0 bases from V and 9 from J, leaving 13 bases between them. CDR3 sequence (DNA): TGTGCCAGCAGCTTGGTCGGCGGAGGGGGGCCCCAGCATTTT. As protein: CASSLVGGGGPQHF.